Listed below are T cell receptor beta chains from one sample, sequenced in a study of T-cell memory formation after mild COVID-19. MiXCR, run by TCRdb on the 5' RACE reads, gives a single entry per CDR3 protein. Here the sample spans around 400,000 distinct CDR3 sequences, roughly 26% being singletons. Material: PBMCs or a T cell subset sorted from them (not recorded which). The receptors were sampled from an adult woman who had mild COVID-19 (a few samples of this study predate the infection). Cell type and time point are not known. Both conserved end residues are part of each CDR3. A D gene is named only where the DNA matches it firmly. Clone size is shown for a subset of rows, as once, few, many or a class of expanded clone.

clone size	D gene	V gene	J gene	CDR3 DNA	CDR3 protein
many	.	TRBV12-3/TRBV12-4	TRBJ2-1	TGTGCCAGCAGTTCCCAGACACTTGAGCAGTTCTTC	CASSSQTLEQFF
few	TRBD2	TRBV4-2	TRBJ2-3	TGTGCCAGCAGCTCCGGGACTAGCGATACGCAGTATTTT	CASSSGTSDTQYF
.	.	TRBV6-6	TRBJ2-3	TGTGCCAGCAGTTACTCTCTCTCAGGCCGCAGCACAGATACGCAGTATTTT	CASSYSLSGRSTDTQYF
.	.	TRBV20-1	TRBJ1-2	TGCAGTGCCACCAGGGGAGGGGATGGCTACACCTTC	CSATRGGDGYTF
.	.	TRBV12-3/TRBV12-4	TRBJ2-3	TGTGCCAGCATAGGGGGCACAGATACGCAGTATTTT	CASIGGTDTQYF
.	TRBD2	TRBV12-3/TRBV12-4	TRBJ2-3	TGTGCCAGCAGTTTTGGGACTACATCAGATACGCAGTATTTT	CASSFGTTSDTQYF
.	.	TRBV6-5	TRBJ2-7	TGTGCCACCTCCCCCCAGCGGACCTACGAGCAGTACTTC	CATSPQRTYEQYF
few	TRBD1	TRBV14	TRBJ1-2	TGTGCCAGCAGCCAAGGGACAGGGGGCGGAGTAGGCGGCTACACCTTC	CASSQGTGGGVGGYTF
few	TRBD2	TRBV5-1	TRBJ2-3	TGCGCCAGCAGTCACAAGACTAGCGGGAGTGATACGCAGTATTTT	CASSHKTSGSDTQYF
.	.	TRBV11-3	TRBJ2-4	TGTGCCAGCAGCTATCGGTTAGCCAAAAACATTCAGTACTTC	CASSYRLAKNIQYF
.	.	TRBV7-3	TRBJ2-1	TGTGCCAGCAGCGGCAGGCGGCAGGGAGTCTACAATGAGCAGTTCTTC	CASSGRRQGVYNEQFF
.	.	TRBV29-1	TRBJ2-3	TGCAGCGTTGATAAGGGGAGCACAGATACGCAGTATTTT	CSVDKGSTDTQYF
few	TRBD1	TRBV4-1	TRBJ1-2	TGCGCCAGCAGCCGGGCGGGACAGCCCGGTGGCTACACCTTC	CASSRAGQPGGYTF
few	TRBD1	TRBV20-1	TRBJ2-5	TGCAGTGCTACAACTACAGGGGTGGAAGAGACCCAGTACTTC	CSATTTGVEETQYF
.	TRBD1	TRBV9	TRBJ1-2	TGTGCCAGCAGCGTCGGACAGGGCCTTGGTGAGGGCTACACCTTC	CASSVGQGLGEGYTF
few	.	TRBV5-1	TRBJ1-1	TGCGCCAGCAGCCCAGGGACCGCCCAAGGAGAAGCTTTCTTT	CASSPGTAQGEAFF
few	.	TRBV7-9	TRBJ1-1	TGTGCCAGCAGCTTAGGCCTCGAGGACGCCCTTCGGGCTTTCTTT	CASSLGLEDALRAFF
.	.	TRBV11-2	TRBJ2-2	TGTGCCAGCAGCTTTGGAAGCTCCACCGGGGAGCTGTTTTTT	CASSFGSSTGELFF
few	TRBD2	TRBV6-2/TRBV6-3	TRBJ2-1	TGTGCCAGCAGTTACTATCCTAGCGGGGCCACATACGGTGAGCAGTTCTTC	CASSYYPSGATYGEQFF
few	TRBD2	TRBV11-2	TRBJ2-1	TGTGCCAGCAGCTCCTTACTAGCGGGGTTAAAGGATGAGCAGTTCTTC	CASSSLLAGLKDEQFF
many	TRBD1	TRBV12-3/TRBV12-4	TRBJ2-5	TGTGCCAGCAGCGATTGGACAGGGTGGACAGAGATCCAGTACTTC	CASSDWTGWTEIQYF
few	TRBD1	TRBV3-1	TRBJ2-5	TGTGCCAGCAGCCAAGGGACAGGGATTGGGGAGACCCAGTACTTC	CASSQGTGIGETQYF
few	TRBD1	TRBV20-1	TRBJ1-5	TGCAGTGTCGAGGGGACAGGTCTAAACAATCAGCCCCAGCATTTT	CSVEGTGLNNQPQHF
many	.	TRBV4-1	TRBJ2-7	TGCGCCAGCAGCCATGATAAAGGGACCTACGAGCAGTACTTC	CASSHDKGTYEQYF
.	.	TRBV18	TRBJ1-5	TGTGCCAGCTCAAGAGAGGCGGCATTTGGCAATCAGCCCCAGCATTTT	CASSREAAFGNQPQHF
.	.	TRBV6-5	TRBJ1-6	TGTGCCAGCAGTTACCAGGCTCCATATAATTCACCCCTCCACTTT	CASSYQAPYNSPLHF
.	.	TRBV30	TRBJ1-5	TGTGCCTGGAGTAGGGACAATAATCAGCCCCAGCATTTT	CAWSRDNNQPQHF
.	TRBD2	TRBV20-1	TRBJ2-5	TGCAGTGCTCCGGGACTAGGGTTACAAGAGACCCAGTACTTC	CSAPGLGLQETQYF
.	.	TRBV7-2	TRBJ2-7	TGTGCCAGCAGCCCCGGCCCCCGGACGTTCTCCTACGAGCAGTACTTC	CASSPGPRTFSYEQYF
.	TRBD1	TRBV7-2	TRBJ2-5	TGTGCCAGCAGCTTAGGGACAGGTCCTAAGACCCAGTACTTC	CASSLGTGPKTQYF
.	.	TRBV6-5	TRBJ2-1	TGTGCCAGCGCCGTGGACCCTTACAATGAGCAGTTCTTC	CASAVDPYNEQFF
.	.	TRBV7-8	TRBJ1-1	TGTGCCAGCAGCTTTCTTACCGGGTCAATCGCTGAAGCTTTCTTT	CASSFLTGSIAEAFF
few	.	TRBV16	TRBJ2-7	TGTGCCAGCAGCCAATCAAGGAGTGACTACGAGCAGTACTTC	CASSQSRSDYEQYF
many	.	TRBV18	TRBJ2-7	TGTGCCAGCTCACCAACGCAGGGGATGACCTACGAGCAGTACTTC	CASSPTQGMTYEQYF
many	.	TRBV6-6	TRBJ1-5	TGTGCCAGCAGTTTCAACAGGGACCAGCCCCAGCATTTT	CASSFNRDQPQHF
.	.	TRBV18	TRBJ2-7	TGTGCCAGCTCACCCTCCGGGAACGAGCAGTACTTC	CASSPSGNEQYF
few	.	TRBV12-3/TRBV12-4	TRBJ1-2	TGTGCCAGCAGCCTAATACCTAACTATGGCTACACCTTC	CASSLIPNYGYTF
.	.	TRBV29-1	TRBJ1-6	TGCAGCGTGGGTGACAGCTCCTATAATTCACCCCTCCACTTT	CSVGDSSYNSPLHF
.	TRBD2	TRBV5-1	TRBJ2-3	TGCGCCAGCAGCTTGGGACTAGCAGAGGGCACAGATACGCAGTATTTT	CASSLGLAEGTDTQYF
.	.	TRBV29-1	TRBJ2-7	TGCAGCGTTGAAGATCCCGACAGCTACGAGCAGTACTTC	CSVEDPDSYEQYF
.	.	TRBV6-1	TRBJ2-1	TGTGCCAGCTCGGCCGCGAGCTGGTCGGTTGAGCAGTTCTTC	CASSAASWSVEQFF
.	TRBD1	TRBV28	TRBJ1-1	TGTGCCAGCAGTTTCGAGGGCAGGGGGAGGTTAGAAGCTTTCTTT	CASSFEGRGRLEAFF
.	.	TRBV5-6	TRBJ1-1	TGTGCCAGCAGCCGGGGGGTCGGCACTGAAGCTTTCTTT	CASSRGVGTEAFF
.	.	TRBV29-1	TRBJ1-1	TGCAGCGGCTTCGGCCAGGGTCCCACTGAAGCTTTCTTT	CSGFGQGPTEAFF
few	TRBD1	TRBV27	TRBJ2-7	TGTGCCAGCAGTGCCGGACAGGGAGGCCCCTACGAGCAGTACTTC	CASSAGQGGPYEQYF
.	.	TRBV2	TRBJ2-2	TGTGCCAGCAGTGTTAGCACAGGGACCGGGGAGCTGTTTTTT	CASSVSTGTGELFF
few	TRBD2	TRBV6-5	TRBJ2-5	TGTGCCAGCAAATTAGCGGGAGTGAAGGAGACCCAGTACTTC	CASKLAGVKETQYF
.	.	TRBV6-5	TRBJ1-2	TGTGCCAGCAGTTTGGACAGCCACTATGGCTACACCTTC	CASSLDSHYGYTF
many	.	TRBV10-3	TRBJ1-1	TGTGCCATCAGTGAGAGTTTGACAGCGAACACTGAAGCTTTCTTT	CAISESLTANTEAFF
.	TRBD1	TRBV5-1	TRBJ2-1	TGCGCCAGCAGCTTGGAGGGGGACAGTACCTACAATGAGCAGTTCTTC	CASSLEGDSTYNEQFF
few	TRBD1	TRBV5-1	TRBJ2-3	TGCGCCAGCAGCTGGACAGGGGCTACTGGCACAGATACGCAGTATTTT	CASSWTGATGTDTQYF
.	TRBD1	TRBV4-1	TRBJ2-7	TGCGCCAGCAGCCAAGCTGGCAGGGGGTCCTACGAGCAGTACTTC	CASSQAGRGSYEQYF
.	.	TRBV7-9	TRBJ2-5	TGTGCCAGCACCACGACGCTAGGGCAAGAGACCCAGTACTTC	CASTTTLGQETQYF
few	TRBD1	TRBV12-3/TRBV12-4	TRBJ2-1	TGTGCCAGCGGCCGGGACAGGGGGGGCCATGAGCAGTTCTTC	CASGRDRGGHEQFF
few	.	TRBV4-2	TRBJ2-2	TGTGCCAGCAGCCAAGAAGGTACTAGAGTCAACGGGGAGCTGTTTTTT	CASSQEGTRVNGELFF
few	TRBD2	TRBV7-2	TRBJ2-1	TGTGCCAGCAGCCCTAGCGGGAGGGTAGGGAATGAGCAGTTCTTC	CASSPSGRVGNEQFF
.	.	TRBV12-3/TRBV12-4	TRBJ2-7	TGTGCCAGCAGTTTAGACTTGGGGAATCCTCCATACTCCTACGAGCAGTACTTC	CASSLDLGNPPYSYEQYF
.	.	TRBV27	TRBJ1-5	TGTGCCAGCAGACGTCAGGACAGCCATCCGTATTTT	CASRRQDSHPYF
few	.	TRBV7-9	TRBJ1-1	TGTGCCAGCAGCTCCTTCAGGGGAAACACTGAAGCTTTCTTT	CASSSFRGNTEAFF